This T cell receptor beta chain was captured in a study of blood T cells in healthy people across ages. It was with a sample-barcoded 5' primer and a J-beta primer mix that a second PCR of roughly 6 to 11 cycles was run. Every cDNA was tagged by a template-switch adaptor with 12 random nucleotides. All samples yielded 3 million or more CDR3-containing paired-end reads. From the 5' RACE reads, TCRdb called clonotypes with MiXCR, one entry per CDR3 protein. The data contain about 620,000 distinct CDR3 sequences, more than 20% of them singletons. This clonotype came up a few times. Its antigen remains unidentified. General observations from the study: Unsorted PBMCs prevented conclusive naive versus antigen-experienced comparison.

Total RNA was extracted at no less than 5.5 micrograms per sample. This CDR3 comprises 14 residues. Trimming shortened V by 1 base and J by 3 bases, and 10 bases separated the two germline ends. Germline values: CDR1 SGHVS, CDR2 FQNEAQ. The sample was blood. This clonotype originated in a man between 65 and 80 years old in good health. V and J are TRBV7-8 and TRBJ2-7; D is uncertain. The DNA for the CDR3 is TGTGCCAGCAGCTTAGAGGCAGCTAACTACGAGCAGTACTTC. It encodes CASSLEAANYEQYF.